Below, one TCR beta chain is given with its context. Blood RNA was derived from unsorted whole blood, and germline DNA was extracted too. Patients carried chronic HBV infection without prior treatment. These data are taken from a study of tumor-infiltrating lymphocytes in primary liver carcinoma. The germline CDR1 and CDR2 sequences are MNHNS and SASEGT. This CDR3 comprises 18 residues. After removal of 11 bases from V and 1 base from J, the junction contained 21 bases not matched to a gene. A primer matching the constant region was used to make TCR beta cDNA from 500 to 650 ng of total RNA. A slightly modified ARM-PCR protocol with three nested multiplex PCR rounds produced these TCR beta libraries. TRBV1-TRBV30 forward and Cbeta reverse primers drove the first two approximately 11-cycle rounds. A single record per CDR3 protein comes from TCRdb applying MiXCR to the multiplex PCR reads. The table records approximately 320,000 distinct CDR3 sequences, around three fifths of them present only once.

This sequence originates from a woman in her thirties with primary liver carcinoma and hepatitis B virus infection. The chain couples TRBV6-1 to TRBJ2-3; the match to TRBD2 covers 7 bases. Sequencing was carried out using peripheral blood. CDR3 protein: CAGTQSRRDYRGTDTQYF. For the CDR3, the DNA is TGTGCCGGCACGCAGAGTCGGCGGGACTACCGGGGCACAGATACGCAGTATTTT.